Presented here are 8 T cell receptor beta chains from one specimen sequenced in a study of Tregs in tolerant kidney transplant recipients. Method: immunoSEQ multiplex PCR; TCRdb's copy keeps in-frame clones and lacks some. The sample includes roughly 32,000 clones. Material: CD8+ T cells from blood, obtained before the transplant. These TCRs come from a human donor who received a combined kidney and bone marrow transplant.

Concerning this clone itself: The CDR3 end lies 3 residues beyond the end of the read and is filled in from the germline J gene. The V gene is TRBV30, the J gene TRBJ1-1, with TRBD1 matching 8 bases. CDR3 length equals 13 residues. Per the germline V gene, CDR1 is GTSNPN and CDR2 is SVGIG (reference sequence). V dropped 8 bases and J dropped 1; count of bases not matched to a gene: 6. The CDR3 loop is CARRGTGNTEAFF. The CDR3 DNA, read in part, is TGTGCCAGGCGGGGGACAGGGAACACTGAA.

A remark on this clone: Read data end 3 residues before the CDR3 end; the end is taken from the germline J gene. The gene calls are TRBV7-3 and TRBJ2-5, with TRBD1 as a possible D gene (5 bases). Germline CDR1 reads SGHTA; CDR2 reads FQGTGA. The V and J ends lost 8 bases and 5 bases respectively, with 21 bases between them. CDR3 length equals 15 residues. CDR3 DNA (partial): TGTGCCAGCTCTGCTAAATCTAGACAGACGGAGACC. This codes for CASSAKSRQTET. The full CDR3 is CASSAKSRQTETQYF.

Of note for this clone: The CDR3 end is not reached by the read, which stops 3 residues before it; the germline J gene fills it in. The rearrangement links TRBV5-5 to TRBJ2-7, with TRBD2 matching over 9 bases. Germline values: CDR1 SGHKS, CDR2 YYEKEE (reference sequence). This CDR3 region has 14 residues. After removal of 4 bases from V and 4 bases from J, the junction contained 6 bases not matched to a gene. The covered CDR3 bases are TGTGCCAGCAGCCGTCGACTAGCGGAGTACGAG. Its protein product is CASSRRLAEYE. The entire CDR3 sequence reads CASSRRLAEYEQYF.

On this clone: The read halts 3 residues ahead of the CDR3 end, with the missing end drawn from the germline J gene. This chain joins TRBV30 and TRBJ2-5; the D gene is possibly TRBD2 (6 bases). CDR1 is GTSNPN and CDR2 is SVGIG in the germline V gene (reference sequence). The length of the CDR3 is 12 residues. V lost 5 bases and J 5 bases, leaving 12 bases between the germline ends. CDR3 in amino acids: CAWCLEGETQYF. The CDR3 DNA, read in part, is TGTGCCTGGTGTTTGGAGGGGGAGACC.

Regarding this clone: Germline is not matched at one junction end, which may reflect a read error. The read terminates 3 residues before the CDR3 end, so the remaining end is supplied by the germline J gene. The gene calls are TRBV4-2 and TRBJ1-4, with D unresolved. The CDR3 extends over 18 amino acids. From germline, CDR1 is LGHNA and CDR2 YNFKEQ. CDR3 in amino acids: CASSQDRYGDITNEKLFF. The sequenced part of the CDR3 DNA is TGCGCCAGCAGCCAAGATCGTTACGGGGATATAACTAATGAAAAA.

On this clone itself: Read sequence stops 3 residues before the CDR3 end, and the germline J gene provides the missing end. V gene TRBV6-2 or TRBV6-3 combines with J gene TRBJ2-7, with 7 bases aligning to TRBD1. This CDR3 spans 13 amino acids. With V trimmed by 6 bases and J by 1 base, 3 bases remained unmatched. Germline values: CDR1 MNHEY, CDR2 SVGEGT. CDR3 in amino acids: CASSPTGSYEQYF. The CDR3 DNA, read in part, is TGTGCCAGCAGCCCGACAGGGTCCTACGAG.

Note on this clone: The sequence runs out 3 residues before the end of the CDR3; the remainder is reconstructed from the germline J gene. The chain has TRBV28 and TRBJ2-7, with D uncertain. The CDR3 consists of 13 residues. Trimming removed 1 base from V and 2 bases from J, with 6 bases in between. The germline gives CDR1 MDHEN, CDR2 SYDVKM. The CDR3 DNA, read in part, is TGTGCCAGCAGTTTATACCCGGCCTACGAG. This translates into CASSLYPAYE. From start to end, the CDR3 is CASSLYPAYEQYF.

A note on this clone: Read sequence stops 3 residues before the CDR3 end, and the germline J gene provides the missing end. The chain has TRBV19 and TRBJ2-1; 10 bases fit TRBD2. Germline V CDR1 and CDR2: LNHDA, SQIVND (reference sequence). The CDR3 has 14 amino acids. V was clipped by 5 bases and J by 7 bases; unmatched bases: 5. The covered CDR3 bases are TGTGCCAGTAGTGGGGGGACTAGCGCTAATGAG. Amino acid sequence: CASSGGTSANE. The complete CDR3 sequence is CASSGGTSANEQFF.